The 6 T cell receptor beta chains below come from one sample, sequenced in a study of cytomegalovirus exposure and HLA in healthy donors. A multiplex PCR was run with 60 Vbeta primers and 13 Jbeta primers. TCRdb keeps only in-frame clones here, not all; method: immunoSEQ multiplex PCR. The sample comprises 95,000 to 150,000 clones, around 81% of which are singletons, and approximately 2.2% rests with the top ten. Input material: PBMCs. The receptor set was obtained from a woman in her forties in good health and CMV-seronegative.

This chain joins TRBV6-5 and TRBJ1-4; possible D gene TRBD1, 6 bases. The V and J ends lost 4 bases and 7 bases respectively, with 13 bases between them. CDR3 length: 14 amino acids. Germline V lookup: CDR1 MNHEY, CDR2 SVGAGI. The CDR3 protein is CASSSGEGGEKLFF. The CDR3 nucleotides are TGTGCCAGCAGTTCCGGGGAGGGGGGTGAAAAACTGTTTTTT.

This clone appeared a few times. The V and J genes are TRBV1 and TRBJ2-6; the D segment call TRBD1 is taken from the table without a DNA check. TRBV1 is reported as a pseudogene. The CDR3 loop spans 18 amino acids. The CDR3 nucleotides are TGCACCAGCAGCCACCATCCCGGGACAGGGGCCGGGGCCAACGTCCTGACTTTC. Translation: CTSSHHPGTGAGANVLTF.

Written as DNA, the CDR3 is TGCGCCAGCAGCTTGGTGGGCCAGGGGCCGAGCTCCTACAATGAGCAGTTCTTC. This translates into CASSLVGQGPSSYNEQFF. The chain joins TRBV5-1 to TRBJ2-1, with D possibly matching TRBD1 (6 bases). The CDR3 length is 18 residues. V lost 0 bases to trimming and J lost 0 bases, with 16 bases between them. Germline CDR1 reads SGHRS; CDR2 reads YFSETQ.

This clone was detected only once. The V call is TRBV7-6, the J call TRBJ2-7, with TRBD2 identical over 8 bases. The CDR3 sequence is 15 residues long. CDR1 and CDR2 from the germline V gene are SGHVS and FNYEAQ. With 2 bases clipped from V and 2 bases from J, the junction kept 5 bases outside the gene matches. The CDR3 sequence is CASSLRLAQTYEQYF. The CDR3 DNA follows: TGTGCCAGCAGCTTAAGACTAGCGCAGACCTACGAGCAGTACTTC.

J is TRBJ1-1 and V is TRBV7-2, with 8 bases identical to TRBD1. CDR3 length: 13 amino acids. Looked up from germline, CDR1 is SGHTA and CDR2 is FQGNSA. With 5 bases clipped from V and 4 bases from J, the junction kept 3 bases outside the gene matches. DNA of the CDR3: TGTGCCAGCAGCCAAACAGGGGGCACTGAAGCTTTCTTT. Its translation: CASSQTGGTEAFF.

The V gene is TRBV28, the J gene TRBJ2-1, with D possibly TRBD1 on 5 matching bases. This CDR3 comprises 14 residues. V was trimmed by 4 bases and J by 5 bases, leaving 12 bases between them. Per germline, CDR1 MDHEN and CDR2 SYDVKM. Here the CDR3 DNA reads TGTGCCAGCAGTTCGGCAGGGCCCAACAATGAGCAGTTCTTC. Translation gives CASSSAGPNNEQFF.